These 19 T cell receptor beta chains were sequenced from one sample in a study of blood T cell repertoires in COVID-19. Assay: immunoSEQ multiplex PCR; the TCRdb copy retains only in-frame clones and omits some. The top ten hold around 2.3% of the sample, which has 250,000 or so clones, 90% seen once. Sequences were obtained from peripheral blood. The receptors originated from a woman in her fifties or sixties with COVID-19, enrolled during active disease.

CDR3 DNA: TGTGCCAGCATTTCACCCGGACAGGGTCCGGGCACTGAAGCTTTCTTT. Its translation is CASISPGQGPGTEAFF. V usage is TRBV19 and J usage is TRBJ1-1; 8 nucleotides match TRBD1. CDR1 is LNHDA, CDR2 SQIVND, per germline (reference sequence). The junction had 16 bases not matched to a gene; V was cut back by 9 bases and J by 4 bases. The CDR3 totals 16 residues.

The gene calls are TRBV5-8 and TRBJ1-2; TRBD1 might be the D (6 bases). There are 17 residues in the CDR3. Germline V gene lookup returns CDR1 SGHTS and CDR2 YDEGEE. V was trimmed by 1 base and J by 2 bases, leaving 18 bases between them. The CDR3 nucleotides are TGTGCCAGCAGCTTGTTTCCGCCCCGACAGGTGAACTATGGCTACACCTTC. It specifies CASSLFPPRQVNYGYTF.

The chain is built from TRBV2 and TRBJ1-2; D call uncertain. The CDR3 contains 12 residues. The V gene's germline CDR1 is SNHLY and CDR2 FYNNEI. The V end lost 4 bases, the J end lost 8 bases, and 11 bases lay between the germline ends. The CDR3 is CASSAFILGYTF. As DNA, the CDR3 is TGTGCCAGCAGTGCCTTTATACTGGGCTACACCTTC.

This chain connects TRBV29-1 to TRBJ2-2, with a weak D call TRBD1 (5 bases). Germline loops: CDR1 SQVTM, CDR2 ANQGSEA. Trimming shortened V by 2 bases and J by 4 bases, and 17 bases separated the two germline ends. The CDR3 spans 16 residues. CDR3 nucleotide sequence: TGCAGCGTTGAAATAATGGCAGGGAATCTCACCGGGGAGCTGTTTTTT. Protein product: CSVEIMAGNLTGELFF.

This chain joins TRBV24-1 and TRBJ2-1; TRBD2 matches 12 bases. This CDR3 contains 15 residues. The germline V gene encodes CDR1 KGHDR and CDR2 SFDVKD. V was pared by 4 bases and J by 11 bases, with 8 bases of the junction left unmatched. CDR3 sequence: CATSDMTSGGLQQFF. CDR3 bases: TGTGCCACCAGTGACATGACTAGCGGGGGCCTCCAGCAGTTCTTC.

This clone came up once. The DNA of the CDR3 is TGTGCCAGCGAAGGGCAGGGGCTCTATGGCTACACCTTC. Its protein product is CASEGQGLYGYTF. The V and J genes are TRBV7-9 and TRBJ1-2; possible D gene TRBD1, 6 bases. Germline values: CDR1 SEHNR, CDR2 FQNEAQ (reference sequence). Trimming cost V 8 bases and J 4 bases, with 14 bases left between them. This CDR3 has 13 amino acids.

The genes are TRBV7-2 and TRBJ2-3, with TRBD2 identical over 7 bases. V lost 7 bases to trimming and J lost 6 bases; unmatched junction nucleotides: 7. Germline CDR1 reads SGHTA; CDR2 reads FQGNSA. The CDR3 extends over 13 amino acids. CDR3 DNA: TGTGCCAGCAACAAACGACTAGCTGATACGCAGTATTTT. Protein sequence: CASNKRLADTQYF. The full variable domain, with the rest looked up from reference TRBV7-2 and TRBJ2-3, is GAGVSQSPSNKVTEKGKDVELRCDPISGHTALYWYRQSLGQGLEFLIYFQGNSAPDKSGLPSDRFSAERTGGSVSTLTIQRTQQEDSAVYLCASNKRLADTQYFGPGTRLTVL.

V and J are TRBV9 and TRBJ2-1, with D unresolved. The V and J ends lost 4 bases and 0 bases respectively, with 11 bases between them. CDR1 is SGDLS, CDR2 YYNGEE, per germline. CDR3 length: 15 residues. This CDR3 reads CASSPTSSSYNEQFF. The CDR3 DNA sequence: TGTGCCAGCAGCCCCACCTCGAGCTCCTACAATGAGCAGTTCTTC.

This clone was recorded only once. This chain links TRBV18 with TRBJ1-1; D call uncertain. The ends were cut back, 3 bases at V and 2 bases at J, with 19 bases in the middle. There are 17 residues in the CDR3. Germline values: CDR1 KGHSH, CDR2 LQKENI. The CDR3 DNA follows: TGTGCCAGCTCACCTAACCTCGACCCCAGGATAAACACTGAAGCTTTCTTT. It is translated as CASSPNLDPRINTEAFF.

The chain combines TRBV18 with TRBJ2-3; D is undetermined. This CDR3 has 15 residues. V shed 3 bases and J shed 0 bases, with 10 bases lying between them. In germline, CDR1 is KGHSH, CDR2 LQKENI. CDR3 sequence (DNA): TGTGCCAGCTCACCGGGTTGGGCTAGCACAGATACGCAGTATTTT. Amino acid sequence: CASSPGWASTDTQYF.

V usage is TRBV5-1 and J usage is TRBJ1-1, with D perhaps TRBD1 (6 bases). Deletions cut 5 bases from V and 1 base from J, with 12 bases between. The CDR3 has 14 residues. Per germline, CDR1 SGHRS and CDR2 YFSETQ. This CDR3 reads CASSYRGRNTEAFF. The CDR3 coding sequence is TGCGCCAGCAGTTATAGGGGGAGGAACACTGAAGCTTTCTTT.

The V and J genes are TRBV6-2 or TRBV6-3 and TRBJ2-1; 7 nucleotides agree with TRBD1. Trimming took 2 bases from V and 0 from J; bases not matched to a gene: 4. The germline gives CDR1 MNHEY, CDR2 SVGEGT. CDR3 length: 16 amino acids. CDR3 sequence (DNA): TGTGCCAGCAGTTACCCAAGGGACAGCTCCTACAATGAGCAGTTCTTC. This encodes CASSYPRDSSYNEQFF.

V usage is TRBV27 and J usage is TRBJ1-4; tentative D call: TRBD1 (6 bases). CDR1 and CDR2 (germline): MNHEY, SMNVEV (reference sequence). The CDR3 sequence is 14 residues long. Trimming cost V 6 bases and J 8 bases, with 16 bases left between them. The CDR3 DNA follows: TGTGCCAGCAGATCGACAGGTCGGGTGGAAAAACTGTTTTTT. Its protein product is CASRSTGRVEKLFF. Based on the CDR3 plus reference TRBV27 and TRBJ1-4, the full variable domain is EAQVTQNPRYLITVTGKKLTVTCSQNMNHEYMSWYRQDPGLGLRQIYYSMNVEVTDKGDVPEGYKVSRKEKRNFPLILESPSPNQTSLYFCASRSTGRVEKLFFGSGTQLSVL.

The chain has TRBV3-1 (or the pseudogene TRBV3-2) and TRBJ2-3; no clear D. CDR3 length: 14 amino acids. Trimming took off 4 bases at V and 6 bases at J, with 14 bases between the two ends. From germline, CDR1 is LGHDT and CDR2 YNNKEL (reference sequence). CDR3 in DNA: TGTGCCAGCAGCCCTGAGGTTGGTGTTGATACGCAGTATTTT. Its protein is CASSPEVGVDTQYF.

The chain combines TRBV9 with TRBJ2-1; TRBD2 matches at 8 bases. The CDR3 extends over 16 amino acids. Germline values: CDR1 SGDLS, CDR2 YYNGEE. Germline trimming cut 2 bases from V and 9 bases from J; bases unmatched to any gene: 13. The CDR3 here is CASSVLGGGMRSEQFF. CDR3 DNA sequence: TGTGCCAGCAGCGTCCTCGGCGGGGGGATGCGAAGTGAGCAGTTCTTC.

V gene TRBV6-5 combines with J gene TRBJ1-2; 8 nucleotides agree with TRBD1. Per the germline V gene, CDR1 is MNHEY and CDR2 is SVGAGI. The CDR3 spans 15 residues. The V gene end was trimmed by 0 bases and the J gene end by 8 bases; junction bases not matched to a gene: 8. The DNA for the CDR3 is TGTGCCAGCAGTTACTCGACAGGGGTGAGGAAGGGCTACACCTTC. Residues: CASSYSTGVRKGYTF.

The rearrangement uses TRBV7-2 and TRBJ1-2, with D maybe TRBD1 (6 bases). Between the trimmed V and J ends, which lost 4 bases and 3 bases, there was a span of 15 bases. Germline V gives CDR1 SGHTA, CDR2 FQGNSA. This CDR3 has 15 residues. Here the CDR3 reads CASSSPVWTDYGYTF. In DNA, the CDR3 is TGTGCCAGCAGCTCCCCCGTTTGGACAGACTATGGCTACACCTTC.

This chain joins TRBV7-9 and TRBJ2-3; D gene uncertain. Germline lookup yields CDR1 SEHNR and CDR2 FQNEAQ (reference sequence). The CDR3 is 12 residues long. The V end lost 6 bases, the J end lost 7 bases, and 11 bases lay between the germline ends. The CDR3 DNA is TGTGCCAGCAGTTTTACATCTTATACGCAGTATTTT. This encodes CASSFTSYTQYF.

J is TRBJ1-2 and V is TRBV9, with D uncertain. Germline CDR1 is SGDLS and CDR2 is YYNGEE. CDR3 length: 12 residues. V was clipped by 0 bases and J by 5 bases, with 5 bases between them. The DNA of the CDR3 is TGTGCCAGCAGCGTAGTCGGTTATGGCTACACCTTC. Residues: CASSVVGYGYTF.